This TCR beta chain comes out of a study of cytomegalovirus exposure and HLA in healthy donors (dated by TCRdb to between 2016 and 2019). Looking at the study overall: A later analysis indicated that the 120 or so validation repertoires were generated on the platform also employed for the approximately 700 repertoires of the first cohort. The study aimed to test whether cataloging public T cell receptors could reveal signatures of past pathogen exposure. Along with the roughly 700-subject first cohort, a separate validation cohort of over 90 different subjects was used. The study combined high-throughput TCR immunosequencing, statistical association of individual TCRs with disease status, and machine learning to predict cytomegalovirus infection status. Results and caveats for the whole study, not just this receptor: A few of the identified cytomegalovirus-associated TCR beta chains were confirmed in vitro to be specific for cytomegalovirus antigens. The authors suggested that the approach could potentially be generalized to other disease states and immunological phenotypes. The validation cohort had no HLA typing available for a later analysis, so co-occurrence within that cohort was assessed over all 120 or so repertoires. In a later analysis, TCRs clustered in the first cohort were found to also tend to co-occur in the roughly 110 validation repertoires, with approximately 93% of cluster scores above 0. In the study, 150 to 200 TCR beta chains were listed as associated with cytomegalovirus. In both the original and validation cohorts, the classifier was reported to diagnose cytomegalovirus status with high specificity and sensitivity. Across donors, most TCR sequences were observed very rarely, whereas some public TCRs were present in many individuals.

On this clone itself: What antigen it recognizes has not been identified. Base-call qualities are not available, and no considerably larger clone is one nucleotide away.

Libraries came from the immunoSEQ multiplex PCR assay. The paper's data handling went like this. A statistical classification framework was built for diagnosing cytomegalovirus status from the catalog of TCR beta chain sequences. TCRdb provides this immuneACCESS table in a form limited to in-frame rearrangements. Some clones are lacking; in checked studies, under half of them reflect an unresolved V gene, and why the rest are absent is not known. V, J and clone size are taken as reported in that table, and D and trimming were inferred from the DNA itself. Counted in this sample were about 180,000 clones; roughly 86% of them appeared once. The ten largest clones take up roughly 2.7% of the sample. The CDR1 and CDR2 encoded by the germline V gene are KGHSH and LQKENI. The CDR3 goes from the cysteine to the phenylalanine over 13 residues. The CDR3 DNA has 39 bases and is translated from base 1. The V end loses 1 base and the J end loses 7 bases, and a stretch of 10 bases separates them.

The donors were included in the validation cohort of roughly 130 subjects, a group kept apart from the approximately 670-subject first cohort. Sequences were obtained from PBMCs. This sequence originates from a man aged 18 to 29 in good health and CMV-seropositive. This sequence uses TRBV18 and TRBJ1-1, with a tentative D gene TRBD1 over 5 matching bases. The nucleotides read TGTGCCAGCTCACCACGCGACAGAGATGAAGCTTTCTTT. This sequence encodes CASSPRDRDEAFF.